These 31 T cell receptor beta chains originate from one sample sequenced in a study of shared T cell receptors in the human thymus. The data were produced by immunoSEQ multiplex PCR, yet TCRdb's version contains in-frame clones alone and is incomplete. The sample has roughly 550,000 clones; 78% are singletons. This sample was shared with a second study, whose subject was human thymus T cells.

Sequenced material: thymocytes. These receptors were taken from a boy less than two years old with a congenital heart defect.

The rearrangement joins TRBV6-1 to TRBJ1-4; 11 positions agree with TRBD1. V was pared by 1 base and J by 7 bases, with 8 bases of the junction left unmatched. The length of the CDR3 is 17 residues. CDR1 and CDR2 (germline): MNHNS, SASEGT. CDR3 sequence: CASSEGGGGTGGEKLFF. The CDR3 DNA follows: TGTGCCAGCAGTGAAGGTGGAGGAGGGACAGGGGGTGAAAAACTGTTTTTT.

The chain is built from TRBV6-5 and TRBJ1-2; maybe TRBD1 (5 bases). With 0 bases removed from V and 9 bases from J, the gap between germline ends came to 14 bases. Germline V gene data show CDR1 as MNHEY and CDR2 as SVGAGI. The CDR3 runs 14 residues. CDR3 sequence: CASSYSMQGESYTF. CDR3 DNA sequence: TGTGCCAGCAGTTACTCGATGCAGGGTGAGAGCTACACCTTC.

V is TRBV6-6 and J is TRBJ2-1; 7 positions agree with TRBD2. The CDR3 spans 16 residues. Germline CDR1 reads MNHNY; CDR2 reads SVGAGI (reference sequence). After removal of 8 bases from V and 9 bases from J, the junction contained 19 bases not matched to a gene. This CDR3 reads CASLHLGGRATREQFF. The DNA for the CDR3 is TGTGCCAGCCTACACCTCGGGGGGAGGGCCACGCGTGAGCAGTTCTTC.

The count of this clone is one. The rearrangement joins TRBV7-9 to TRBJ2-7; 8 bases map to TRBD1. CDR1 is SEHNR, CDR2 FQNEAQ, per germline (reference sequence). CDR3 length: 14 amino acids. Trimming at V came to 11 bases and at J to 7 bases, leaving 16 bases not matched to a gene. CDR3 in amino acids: CAGRKSDRVGEQYF. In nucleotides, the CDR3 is TGTGCCGGTCGTAAATCGGACAGGGTAGGAGAGCAGTACTTC.

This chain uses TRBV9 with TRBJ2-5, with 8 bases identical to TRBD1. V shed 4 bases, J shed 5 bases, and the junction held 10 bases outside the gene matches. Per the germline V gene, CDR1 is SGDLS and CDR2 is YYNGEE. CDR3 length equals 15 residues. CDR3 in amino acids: CASSSPDRVGETQYF. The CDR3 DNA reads TGTGCCAGCAGCTCCCCGGACAGGGTGGGGGAGACCCAGTACTTC.

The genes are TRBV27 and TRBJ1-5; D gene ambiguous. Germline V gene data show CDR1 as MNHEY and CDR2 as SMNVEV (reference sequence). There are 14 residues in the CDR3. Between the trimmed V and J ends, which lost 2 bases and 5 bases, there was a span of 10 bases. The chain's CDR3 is CASSLSGVDQPQHF. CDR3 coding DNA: TGTGCCAGCAGTTTAAGCGGCGTTGATCAGCCCCAGCATTTT.

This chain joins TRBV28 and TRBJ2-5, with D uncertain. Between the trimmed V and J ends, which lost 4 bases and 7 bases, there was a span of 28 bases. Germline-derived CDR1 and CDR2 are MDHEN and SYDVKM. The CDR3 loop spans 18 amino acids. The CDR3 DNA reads TGTGCCAGCAGTTCGAACGCTGTCGAACGAGCCCCTAATTGGACCCAGTACTTC. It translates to CASSSNAVERAPNWTQYF.

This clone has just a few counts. This chain's CDR3 is CASSLLATSTDTQYF. CDR3 DNA: TGTGCCAGCAGCTTGTTAGCTACTAGCACAGATACGCAGTATTTT. The V and J genes are TRBV5-4 and TRBJ2-3; D ambiguous. The CDR3 loop spans 15 amino acids. V was shortened by 1 base and J by 0 bases, with 9 bases between the two germline ends. Germline CDR1 SGHNT, CDR2 YYREEE (reference sequence).

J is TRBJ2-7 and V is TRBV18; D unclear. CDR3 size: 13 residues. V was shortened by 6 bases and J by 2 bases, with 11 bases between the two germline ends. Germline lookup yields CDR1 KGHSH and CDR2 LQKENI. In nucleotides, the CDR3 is TGTGCCAGCTCCCCTGGGCCCCCCTACGAGCAGTACTTC. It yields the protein CASSPGPPYEQYF.

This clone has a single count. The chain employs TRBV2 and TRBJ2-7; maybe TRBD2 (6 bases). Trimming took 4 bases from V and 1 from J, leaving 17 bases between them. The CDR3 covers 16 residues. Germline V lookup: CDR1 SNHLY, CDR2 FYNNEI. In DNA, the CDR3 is TGTGCCAGCAGTGTACGGGACTGGGCTCCTTCCTACGAGCAGTACTTC. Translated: CASSVRDWAPSYEQYF. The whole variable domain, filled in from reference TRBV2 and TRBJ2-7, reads EPEVTQTPSHQVTQMGQEVILRCVPISNHLYFYWYRQILGQKVEFLVSFYNNEISEKSEIFDDQFSVERPDGSNFTLKIRSTKLEDSAMYFCASSVRDWAPSYEQYFGPGTRLTVT.

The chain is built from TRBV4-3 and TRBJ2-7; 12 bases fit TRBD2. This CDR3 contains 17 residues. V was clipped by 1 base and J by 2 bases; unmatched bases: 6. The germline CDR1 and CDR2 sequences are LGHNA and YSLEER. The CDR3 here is CASSQGRLAGDPYEQYF. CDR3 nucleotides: TGCGCCAGCAGCCAAGGCCGACTAGCGGGAGATCCCTACGAGCAGTACTTC.

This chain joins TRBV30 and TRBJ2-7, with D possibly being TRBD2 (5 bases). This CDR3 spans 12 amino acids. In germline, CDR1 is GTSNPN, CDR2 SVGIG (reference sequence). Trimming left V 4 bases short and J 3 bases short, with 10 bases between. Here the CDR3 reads CAWKRRYYEQYF. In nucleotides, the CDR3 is TGTGCCTGGAAGCGGCGATACTACGAGCAGTACTTC. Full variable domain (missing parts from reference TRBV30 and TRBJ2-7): SQTIHQWPATLVQPVGSPLSLECTVEGTSNPNLYWYRQAAGRGLQLLFYSVGIGQISSEVPQNLSASRPQDRQFILSSKKLLLSDSGFYLCAWKRRYYEQYFGPGTRLTVT.

In DNA, the CDR3 is TGTGCCACCAGCAGAGATTCTAGGGATATATACAGGGTCCGACCCCCGTGGAATCAGCCCCAGCATTTT. As protein: CATSRDSRDIYRVRPPWNQPQHF. The chain is built from TRBV15 and TRBJ1-5; TRBD1 is a possible D gene (6 bases). V dropped 0 bases and J dropped 4 bases, with 34 bases sitting between them. CDR3 length equals 23 residues. The germline gives CDR1 LNHNV, CDR2 YYDKDF (reference sequence).

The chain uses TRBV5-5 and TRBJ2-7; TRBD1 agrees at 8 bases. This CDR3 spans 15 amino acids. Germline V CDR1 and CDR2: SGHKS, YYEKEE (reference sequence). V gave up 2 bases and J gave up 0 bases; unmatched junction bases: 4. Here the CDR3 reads CASSFDRGPSYEQYF. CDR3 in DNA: TGTGCCAGCAGCTTCGACAGGGGTCCCTCCTACGAGCAGTACTTC.

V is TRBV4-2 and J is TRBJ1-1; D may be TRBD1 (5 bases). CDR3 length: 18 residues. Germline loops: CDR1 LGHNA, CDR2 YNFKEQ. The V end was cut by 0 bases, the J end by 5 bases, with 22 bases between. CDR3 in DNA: TGTGCCAGCAGCCAAGACGGGGGACCTGACCCTTTCTGGACTGAAGCTTTCTTT. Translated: CASSQDGGPDPFWTEAFF.

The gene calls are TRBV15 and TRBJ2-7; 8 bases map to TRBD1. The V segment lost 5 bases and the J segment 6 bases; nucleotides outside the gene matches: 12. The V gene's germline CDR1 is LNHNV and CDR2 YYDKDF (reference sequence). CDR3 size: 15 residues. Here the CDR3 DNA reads TGTGCCACCAGCTCCGGGACAGGACCTAGGAGCGAGCAGTACTTC. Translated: CATSSGTGPRSEQYF.

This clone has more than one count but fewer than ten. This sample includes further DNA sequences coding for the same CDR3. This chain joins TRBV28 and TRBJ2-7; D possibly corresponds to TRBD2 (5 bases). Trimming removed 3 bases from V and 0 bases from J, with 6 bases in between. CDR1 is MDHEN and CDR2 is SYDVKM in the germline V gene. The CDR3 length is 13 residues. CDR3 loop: CASSLAGSYEQYF. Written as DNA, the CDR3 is TGTGCCAGCAGTTTGGCGGGCTCCTACGAGCAGTACTTC. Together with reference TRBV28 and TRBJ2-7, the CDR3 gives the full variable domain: DVKVTQSSRYLVKRTGEKVFLECVQDMDHENMFWYRQDPGLGLRLIYFSYDVKMKEKGDIPEGYSVSREKKERFSLILESASTNQTSMYLCASSLAGSYEQYFGPGTRLTVT.

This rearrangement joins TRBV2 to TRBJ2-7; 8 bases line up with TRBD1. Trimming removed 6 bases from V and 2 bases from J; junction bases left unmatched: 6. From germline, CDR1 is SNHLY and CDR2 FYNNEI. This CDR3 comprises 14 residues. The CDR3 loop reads CASRVDRGTYEQYF. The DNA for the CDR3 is TGTGCCAGCAGGGTCGACAGGGGCACCTACGAGCAGTACTTC.

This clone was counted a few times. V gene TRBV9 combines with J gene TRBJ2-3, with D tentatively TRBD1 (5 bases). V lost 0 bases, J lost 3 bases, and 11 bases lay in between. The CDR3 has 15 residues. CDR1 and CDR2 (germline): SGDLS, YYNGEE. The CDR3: CASSVGAGWTDTQYF. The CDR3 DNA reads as TGTGCCAGCAGCGTAGGGGCAGGGTGGACAGATACGCAGTATTTT.

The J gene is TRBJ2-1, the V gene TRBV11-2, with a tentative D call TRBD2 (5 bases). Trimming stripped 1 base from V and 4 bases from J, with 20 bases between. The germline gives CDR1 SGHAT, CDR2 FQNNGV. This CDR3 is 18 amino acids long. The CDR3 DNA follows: TGTGCCAGCAGCTTAGTCACTAGATCACACCAGAAATACAATGAGCAGTTCTTC. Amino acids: CASSLVTRSHQKYNEQFF.

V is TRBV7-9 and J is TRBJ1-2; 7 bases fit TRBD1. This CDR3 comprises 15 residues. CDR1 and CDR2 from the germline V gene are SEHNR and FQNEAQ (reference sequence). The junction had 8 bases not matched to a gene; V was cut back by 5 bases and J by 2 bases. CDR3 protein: CASSQAGQVNYGYTF. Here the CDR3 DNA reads TGTGCCAGCAGCCAAGCTGGACAGGTAAACTATGGCTACACCTTC.

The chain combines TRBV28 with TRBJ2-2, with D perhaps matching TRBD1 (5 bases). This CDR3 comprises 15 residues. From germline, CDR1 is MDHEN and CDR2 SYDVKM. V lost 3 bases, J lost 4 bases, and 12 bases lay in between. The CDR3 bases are TGTGCCAGCAGTTTGAACGGACACGGCACCGGGGAGCTGTTTTTT. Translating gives CASSLNGHGTGELFF.

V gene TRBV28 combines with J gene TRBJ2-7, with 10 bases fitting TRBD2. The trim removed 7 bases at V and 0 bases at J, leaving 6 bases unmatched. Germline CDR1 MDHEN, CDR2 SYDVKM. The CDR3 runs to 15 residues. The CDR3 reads CASTSGTSVSYEQYF. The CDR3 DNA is TGTGCCAGCACTTCCGGGACTAGCGTCTCCTACGAGCAGTACTTC.

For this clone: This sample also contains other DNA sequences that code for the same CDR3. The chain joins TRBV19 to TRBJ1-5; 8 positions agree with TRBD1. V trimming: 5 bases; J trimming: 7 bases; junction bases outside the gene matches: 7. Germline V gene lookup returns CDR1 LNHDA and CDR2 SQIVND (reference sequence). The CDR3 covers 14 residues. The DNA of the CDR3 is TGTGCCAGTAGTCCGGACAGGGCGGGGCAGCCCCAGCATTTT. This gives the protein CASSPDRAGQPQHF.

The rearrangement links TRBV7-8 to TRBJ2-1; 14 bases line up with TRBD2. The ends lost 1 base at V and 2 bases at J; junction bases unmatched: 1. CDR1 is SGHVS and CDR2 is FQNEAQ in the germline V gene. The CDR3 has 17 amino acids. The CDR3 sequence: CASSLGTSGRPYNEQFF. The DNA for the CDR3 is TGTGCCAGCAGCTTAGGGACTAGCGGGAGGCCCTACAATGAGCAGTTCTTC. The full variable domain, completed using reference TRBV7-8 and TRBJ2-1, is GAGVSQSPRYKVAKRGQDVALRCDPISGHVSLFWYQQALGQGPEFLTYFQNEAQLDKSGLPSDRFFAERPEGSVSTLKIQRTQQEDSAVYLCASSLGTSGRPYNEQFFGPGTRLTVL.

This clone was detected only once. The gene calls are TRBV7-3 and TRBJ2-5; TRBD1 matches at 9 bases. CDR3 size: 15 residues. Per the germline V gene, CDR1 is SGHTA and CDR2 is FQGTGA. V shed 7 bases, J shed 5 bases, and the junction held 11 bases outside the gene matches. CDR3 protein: CASTRSTGGWETQYF. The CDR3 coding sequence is TGTGCCAGCACCCGTTCTACAGGGGGCTGGGAGACCCAGTACTTC.

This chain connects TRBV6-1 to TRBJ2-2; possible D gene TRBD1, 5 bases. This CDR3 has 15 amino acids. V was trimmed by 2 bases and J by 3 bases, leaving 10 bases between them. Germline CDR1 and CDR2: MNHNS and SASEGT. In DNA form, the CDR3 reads TGTGCCAGCAGTGAACCCCCACAGGACACCGGGGAGCTGTTTTTT. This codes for CASSEPPQDTGELFF.

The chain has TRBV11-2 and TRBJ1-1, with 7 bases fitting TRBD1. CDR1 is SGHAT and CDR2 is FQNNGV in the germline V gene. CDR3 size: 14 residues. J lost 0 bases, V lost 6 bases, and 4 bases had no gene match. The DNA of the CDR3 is TGTGCCAGCAGGTGGGGACAGCTGAACACTGAAGCTTTCTTT. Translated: CASRWGQLNTEAFF.

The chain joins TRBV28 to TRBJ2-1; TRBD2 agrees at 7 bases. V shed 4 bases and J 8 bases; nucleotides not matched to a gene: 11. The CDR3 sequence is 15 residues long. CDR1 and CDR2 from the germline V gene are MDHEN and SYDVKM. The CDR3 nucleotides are TGTGCCAGCAGTTCTCCCGTGGGGGGGTGGGATGAGCAGTTCTTC. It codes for CASSSPVGGWDEQFF.

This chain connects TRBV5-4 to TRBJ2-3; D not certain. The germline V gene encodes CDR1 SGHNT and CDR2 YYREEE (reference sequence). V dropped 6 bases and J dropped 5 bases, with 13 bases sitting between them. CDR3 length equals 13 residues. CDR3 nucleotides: TGTGCCAGCACTCTGCCCGGTGGAGATACGCAGTATTTT. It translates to CASTLPGGDTQYF.

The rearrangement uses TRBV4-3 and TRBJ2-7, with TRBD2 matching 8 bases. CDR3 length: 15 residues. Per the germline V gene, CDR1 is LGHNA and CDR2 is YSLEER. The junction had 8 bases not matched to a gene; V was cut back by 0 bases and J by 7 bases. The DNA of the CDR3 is TGCGCCAGCAGCCAAGATTCCAGCGGGGGCCAAGAGCAGTACTTC. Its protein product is CASSQDSSGGQEQYF.